The 16 T cell receptor beta chains below come from one sample, sequenced in a study of shared clonotypes between healthy human individuals. TCRdb's copy holds only in-frame clones and misses some; the assay was immunoSEQ multiplex PCR. The top ten clones hold roughly 1.7% of a sample with approximately 2,000,000 clones, roughly 93% of them seen once. Naive-designated CD8 cells lacked CD45RO, were positively enriched for CCR7, and omitted terminally differentiated effector memory CD45RA+ cells. Input material: naive CD8+ T cells from PBMCs. The receptors were gathered from a man aged 18 to 30 in good health. Some clones in this sample may be carry-over from other donors' samples.

The chain joins TRBV27 to TRBJ2-7; D possibly corresponds to TRBD2 (5 bases). The CDR3 covers 12 residues. Germline CDR1 MNHEY, CDR2 SMNVEV (reference sequence). Trimming stripped 9 bases from V and 6 bases from J, with 15 bases between. CDR3 coding DNA: TGTGCCAGTCTTAACGAGGGCGGCGAGCAGTACTTC. Protein product: CASLNEGGEQYF.

J is TRBJ1-2 and V is TRBV5-1, with 7 positions matching TRBD1. The CDR3 runs 13 residues. The V segment lost 4 bases and the J segment 4 bases; nucleotides outside the gene matches: 4. The germline V gene encodes CDR1 SGHRS and CDR2 YFSETQ. The CDR3: CASSPRDSYGYTF. For the CDR3, the DNA is TGCGCCAGCAGCCCTCGGGACAGCTATGGCTACACCTTC.

J is TRBJ2-7 and V is TRBV27, with 7 bases aligning to TRBD1. The J segment lost 3 bases and the V segment lost 5 bases, leaving 13 bases of the junction unmatched. Germline assignment: CDR1 MNHEY and CDR2 SMNVEV (reference sequence). This CDR3 is built from 16 residues. The CDR3 DNA is TGTGCCAGCAGTCCCCCCCCGGACAGGACGATCTACGAGCAGTACTTC. It specifies CASSPPPDRTIYEQYF.

This clone was detected only once. The genes are TRBV5-6 and TRBJ2-3; D gene ambiguous. CDR3 length: 13 amino acids. In germline, CDR1 is SGHDT, CDR2 YYEEEE. Trimming took off 0 bases at V and 4 bases at J, with 6 bases between the two ends. The CDR3 region is CASSLELSDTQYF. CDR3 nucleotide sequence: TGTGCCAGCAGCTTGGAACTATCAGATACGCAGTATTTT.

This clone was seen only a few times. V gene TRBV9 combines with J gene TRBJ2-7, with 8 bases lining up with TRBD2. V shed 3 bases and J 4 bases; nucleotides not matched to a gene: 6. The CDR3 loop spans 14 amino acids. Germline V gene sequence: CDR1 SGDLS, CDR2 YYNGEE. CDR3 in DNA: TGTGCCAGCAGCGGGGAGCGGGAGCGATACGAGCAGTACTTC. Translating gives CASSGERERYEQYF.

The chain employs TRBV7-8 and TRBJ1-3; D is uncertain. V gave up 4 bases and J gave up 4 bases, with 8 bases separating them. Germline lookup yields CDR1 SGHVS and CDR2 FQNEAQ. CDR3 length: 13 residues. The CDR3, as DNA: TGTGCCAGCAGCTCGAACCCCGGAAACACCATATATTTT. Protein sequence: CASSSNPGNTIYF. Full variable domain (rest looked up from reference TRBV7-8 and TRBJ1-3): GAGVSQSPRYKVAKRGQDVALRCDPISGHVSLFWYQQALGQGPEFLTYFQNEAQLDKSGLPSDRFFAERPEGSVSTLKIQRTQQEDSAVYLCASSSNPGNTIYFGEGSWLTVV.

The V gene is TRBV6-5, the J gene TRBJ1-1; D ambiguous. The germline gives CDR1 MNHEY, CDR2 SVGAGI. This CDR3 comprises 16 residues. The V and J ends lost 2 bases and 0 bases respectively, with 13 bases between them. Here the CDR3 DNA reads TGTGCCAGCAGTTACCACACCGGACGGGTGAACACTGAAGCTTTCTTT. Its protein product is CASSYHTGRVNTEAFF.

The CDR3 loop reads CASDPTGWGNTIYF. CDR3 DNA sequence: TGTGCCAGCGATCCGACAGGGTGGGGAAACACCATATATTTT. The chain carries TRBV28 and TRBJ1-3; 7 bases align to TRBD1. The CDR3 consists of 14 residues. Losses at the gene ends were 8 bases for V and 4 bases for J; bases not matched to a gene: 8. The germline CDR1 and CDR2 sequences are MDHEN and SYDVKM.

The chain joins TRBV9 to TRBJ1-4; TRBD1 matches 8 bases. In germline, CDR1 is SGDLS, CDR2 YYNGEE. CDR3 length: 17 amino acids. J lost 8 bases, V lost 0 bases, and 12 bases had no gene match. The chain's CDR3 is CASSVEAGGFYGEKLFF. The CDR3 region has the DNA TGTGCCAGCAGCGTAGAGGCAGGGGGCTTTTACGGGGAAAAACTGTTTTTT.

This rearrangement joins TRBV6-5 to TRBJ2-5, with D unclear. The germline V and J ends were trimmed by 1 base and 4 bases, with 10 bases remaining between them. In germline, CDR1 is MNHEY, CDR2 SVGAGI. This CDR3 is 14 amino acids long. This chain's CDR3 is CASSYYSQGETQYF. CDR3 nucleotide sequence: TGTGCCAGCAGTTACTACTCGCAAGGAGAGACCCAGTACTTC.

The chain uses TRBV15 and TRBJ2-7; TRBD2 might be the D (6 bases). Trimming pared 0 bases from V and 1 base from J, leaving 10 bases between. This CDR3 is built from 15 residues. Germline values: CDR1 LNHNV, CDR2 YYDKDF (reference sequence). The CDR3 here is CATSRERRGSYEQYF. As DNA, the CDR3 is TGTGCCACCAGCAGAGAGAGGAGGGGTTCCTACGAGCAGTACTTC.

The chain carries TRBV27 and TRBJ1-1; no clear D gene. The V gene's germline CDR1 is MNHEY and CDR2 SMNVEV (reference sequence). Trimming cost V 6 bases and J 6 bases, with 14 bases left between them. The CDR3 spans 13 residues. CDR3 DNA: TGTGCCAGCAGCCAATCGGGTAGCGCTGAAGCTTTCTTT. Its protein product is CASSQSGSAEAFF.

This clone showed up just once. This chain connects TRBV4-3 to TRBJ2-1; 12 nucleotides line up with TRBD1. With V trimmed by 0 bases and J by 9 bases, 18 bases remained unmatched. Germline CDR1 is LGHNA and CDR2 is YSLEER. There are 20 residues in the CDR3. The CDR3: CASSQEHLDYRDRGLPEQFF. DNA for the CDR3: TGCGCCAGCAGCCAAGAGCACCTCGACTACCGGGACAGGGGGCTTCCTGAGCAGTTCTTC.

J is TRBJ1-4 and V is TRBV9; perhaps TRBD1 as D (5 bases). Trimming shortened V by 0 bases and J by 3 bases, and 15 bases separated the two germline ends. This CDR3 comprises 17 residues. Germline assignment: CDR1 SGDLS and CDR2 YYNGEE. The CDR3 region is CASSVDGARAPNEKLFF. DNA of the CDR3: TGTGCCAGCAGCGTAGATGGGGCCAGGGCCCCTAATGAAAAACTGTTTTTT.

The rearrangement links TRBV29-1 to TRBJ2-7; 7 bases fit TRBD1. CDR3 size: 12 residues. CDR1 and CDR2 from the germline V gene are SQVTM and ANQGSEA. V dropped 7 bases and J dropped 4; count of bases not matched to a gene: 7. The CDR3 coding sequence is TGCAGCGGCCAGGGGGTAGAGTACGAGCAGTACTTC. This encodes CSGQGVEYEQYF.

The chain recombines TRBV9 with TRBJ2-1, with 9 bases lining up with TRBD1. The CDR3 runs to 18 residues. CDR1 and CDR2 (germline): SGDLS, YYNGEE. V dropped 4 bases and J dropped 2; count of bases not matched to a gene: 13. CDR3 coding DNA: TGTGCCAGCAGCACACACCGGGACAGGGACCAGACCTACAATGAGCAGTTCTTC. Its protein is CASSTHRDRDQTYNEQFF.